This TCR beta chain is drawn from a study of T cell changes during pregnancy in multiple sclerosis. Repertoires were generated with immunoSEQ multiplex PCR, while TCRdb's copy carries only in-frame clones and drops some. The data show about 59,000 clones, roughly 94% seen once. The CDR3 runs 15 residues. J was trimmed by 0 bases and V by 2 bases; bases with no gene match: 4. Per germline, CDR1 MGHRA and CDR2 YSYEKL. This material consisted of CD8+ T cells from peripheral blood mononuclear cells, taken after pregnancy. The chain combines TRBV4-1 with TRBJ2-7, with 7 bases matching TRBD1. This TCR derives from a female donor with multiple sclerosis, enrolled in a pregnancy study. CDR3 region: CASSQNRGNSYEQYF. DNA for the CDR3: TGCGCCAGCAGCCAAAACAGGGGAAACTCCTACGAGCAGTACTTC.